The 6 T cell receptor beta chains listed next were all sequenced from one sample in a study of blood T cell dynamics during melanoma immunotherapy. This table comes from immunoSEQ multiplex PCR, and its TCRdb copy is limited to in-frame clones, with some not included. The profile shows over 9,000 clones, approximately 81% of them singletons. This sample's time point: week 3, after first cycle of checkpoint inhibitor. Material: blood, obtained from a patient treated with checkpoint blockade. The receptors were gathered from a human donor with melanoma.

The V and J genes are TRBV2 and TRBJ2-2; 8 nucleotides align to TRBD2. After removal of 11 bases from V and 7 bases from J, the junction contained 9 bases not matched to a gene. The CDR3 totals 13 residues. The germline V gene encodes CDR1 SNHLY and CDR2 FYNNEI. CDR3 protein: CASTLAGVGELFF. The CDR3 DNA sequence: TGTGCCTCAACTCTAGCGGGCGTCGGGGAGCTGTTTTTT.

The chain recombines TRBV25-1 with TRBJ2-5; the match to TRBD1 covers 9 bases. The CDR3 loop spans 15 amino acids. J gave up 2 bases and V 10 bases, and 11 bases lay outside the gene matches. Germline assignment: CDR1 MGHDK and CDR2 SYGVNS. The DNA of the CDR3 is TGTGCCACCCAACTGGGGACAGGGCGACAAGAGACCCAGTACTTC. Amino acids: CATQLGTGRQETQYF. Supplemented by reference TRBV25-1 and TRBJ2-5, the full variable domain reads EADIYQTPRYLVIGTGKKITLECSQTMGHDKMYWYQQDPGMELHLIHYSYGVNSTEKGDLSSESTVSRIRTEHFPLTLESARPSHTSQYLCATQLGTGRQETQYFGPGTRLLVL.

The chain carries TRBV5-5 and TRBJ2-7; D is unclear. V was shortened by 4 bases and J by 4 bases, with 12 bases between the two germline ends. The CDR3 contains 13 residues. Germline V gene data show CDR1 as SGHKS and CDR2 as YYEKEE (reference sequence). This chain's CDR3 is CASSRPPSYEQYF. CDR3 nucleotide sequence: TGTGCCAGCAGCAGGCCCCCTTCTTACGAGCAGTACTTC. The whole variable domain, filled in from reference TRBV5-5 and TRBJ2-7, reads DAGVTQSPTHLIKTRGQQVTLRCSPISGHKSVSWYQQVLGQGPQFIFQYYEKEERGRGNFPDRFSARQFPNYSSELNVNALLLGDSALYLCASSRPPSYEQYFGPGTRLTVT.

The chain has TRBV7-2 and TRBJ2-3; no reliable D call. CDR3 length equals 15 residues. V was shortened by 1 base and J by 3 bases, with 11 bases between the two germline ends. Germline V gene data show CDR1 as SGHTA and CDR2 as FQGNSA. CDR3: CASSLEARKTDTQYF. The CDR3 DNA sequence: TGTGCCAGCAGCTTAGAGGCCAGGAAGACAGATACGCAGTATTTT.

This clone was counted once. The V and J genes are TRBV7-2 and TRBJ2-3; the D is unclear. This CDR3 spans 12 amino acids. Trimming pared 6 bases from V and 4 bases from J, leaving 8 bases between. CDR1 is SGHTA and CDR2 is FQGNSA in the germline V gene. The CDR3 region has the DNA TGTGCCAGCAGTTCAGCCTCAGATACGCAGTATTTT. The encoded protein is CASSSASDTQYF.

This rearrangement joins TRBV7-2 to TRBJ2-5, with TRBD2 identical over 12 bases. The V gene's germline CDR1 is SGHTA and CDR2 FQGNSA. This CDR3 contains 16 residues. J lost 7 bases, V lost 2 bases, and 8 bases had no gene match. The DNA of the CDR3 is TGTGCCAGCAGCTTAAACCTAGCGGGGGGGCGACGGACCCAGTACTTC. Its translation: CASSLNLAGGRRTQYF.